These 14 T cell receptor beta chains share one sample of origin, sequenced in a study of T cells expressing NK-cell markers. Using the 5' RACE reads, TCRdb records one entry per CDR3 protein without DNA. This sample's clone table lists some 110,000 distinct CDR3 sequences. The source material was blood T cells: a sorted CD56 or NKG2C T cell subset, CD4+ or CD8+ T cells, or bulk PBMC T cells (not recorded which). The receptors here all came from a woman between 18 and 70 years old in good health.

The chain employs TRBV20-1 and TRBJ2-7; TCRdb designates TRBD2, a call that cannot be tested without DNA. There are 12 residues in the CDR3. From germline, CDR1 is DFQATT and CDR2 SNEGSKA (reference sequence). CDR3 in amino acids: CSARGLSYEQYF.

The CDR3 reads CASSQDIWDRGGTEAFF. This chain joins TRBV4-1 and TRBJ1-1; without DNA, the TCRdb call of TRBD1 cannot be checked. CDR1 and CDR2 (germline): MGHRA, YSYEKL. The CDR3 spans 17 residues.

This sequence joins TRBV6-5 and TRBJ2-1; checking the TCRdb D call of TRBD1 is not possible without DNA. From germline, CDR1 is MNHEY and CDR2 SVGAGI. The CDR3 has 16 amino acids. The CDR3 region is CASSYSGQGNSNEQFF.

The chain combines TRBV11-2 with TRBJ2-7; TCRdb designates TRBD2, a call that cannot be tested without DNA. Germline V CDR1 and CDR2: SGHAT, FQNNGV. CDR3 length equals 14 residues. This chain's CDR3 is CASPPTSGSYEQYF.

V gene TRBV10-3 combines with J gene TRBJ2-5; there is no DNA to check the TCRdb D call of TRBD1. Germline values: CDR1 ENHRY, CDR2 SYGVKD. This CDR3 contains 16 residues. This CDR3 is CAISEGTGILEETQYF.

The chain links TRBV6-5 to TRBJ1-5; without DNA, the TCRdb call of TRBD1 cannot be checked. This CDR3 is built from 15 residues. Germline CDR1 is MNHEY and CDR2 is SVGAGI. The chain's CDR3 is CASSYADRGNQPQHF.

The gene calls are TRBV7-9 and TRBJ2-5. Germline V gene data show CDR1 as SEHNR and CDR2 as FQNEAQ (reference sequence). The CDR3 extends over 14 amino acids. The CDR3 spells CASSSYRVQETQYF.

The chain links TRBV7-2 to TRBJ2-1; TCRdb's assignment of TRBD2 cannot be checked, as there is no DNA. This CDR3 region has 17 residues. Germline V lookup: CDR1 SGHTA, CDR2 FQGNSA. CDR3 amino acids: CASSFLAGSSSYNEQFF.

The chain combines TRBV3-1 with TRBJ2-6. The CDR3 runs 17 residues. Germline CDR1 reads LGHDT; CDR2 reads YNNKEL (reference sequence). This CDR3 reads CASSQGGSADGANVLTF.

CDR3 protein: CASSLLSSGSGNEQFF. V is TRBV27 and J is TRBJ2-1; as DNA is missing, the TRBD2 call by TCRdb cannot be tested. This CDR3 contains 16 residues. CDR1 MNHEY and CDR2 SMNVEV come from the germline V gene (reference sequence).

The V gene is TRBV6-2 or TRBV6-3, the J gene TRBJ1-6. Germline V gene lookup returns CDR1 MNHEY and CDR2 SVGEGT. The CDR3 is 16 residues long. The CDR3 loop reads CASSWFAREDNSPLHF.

The chain carries TRBV4-3 and TRBJ2-2; TCRdb lists TRBD1, though no DNA is available to test this call. Germline V gives CDR1 LGHNA, CDR2 YSLEER. This CDR3 spans 13 amino acids. The CDR3 sequence: CASSWGGYGELFF.

This chain uses TRBV7-2 with TRBJ2-2; TCRdb lists TRBD1, though no DNA is available to test this call. In germline, CDR1 is SGHTA, CDR2 FQGNSA. The CDR3 consists of 13 residues. The CDR3 spells CARDNTNTGELFF.

This chain joins TRBV7-8 and TRBJ2-7. The germline V gene has CDR1 SGHVS and CDR2 FQNEAQ. This CDR3 has 12 residues. CDR3 region: CASSLGAPEQYF.